This T cell receptor beta chain was recovered during a study of Graves' ophthalmopathy and Graves' hyperthyroidism. Certain patients were not enrolled. These were patients with other autoimmune diseases, uncontrolled infections, pregnancy or lactation. As the starting material, roughly 9.7 ml of fresh peripheral blood yielded the PBMCs. The authors amplified TCR beta CDR3 regions from RNA transcripts. First-round RT-PCR employed HTBI primers, with a second-round multiplex PCR after it. From the multiplex PCR reads, TCRdb called clonotypes with MiXCR, one entry per CDR3 protein. The table lists fewer than 600,000 distinct CDR3 sequences, around 15% of them singletons. Germline V gene lookup returns CDR1 SEHNR and CDR2 FQNEAQ (reference sequence). V dropped 1 base and J dropped 0 bases, with 10 bases sitting between them. This CDR3 has 17 residues. In regard to this clonotype: This is likely a read error, given that the CDR3 carries no conserved phenylalanine or tryptophan at its end.

This chain connects TRBV7-9 to TRBJ1-6; D unresolved. This receptor was identified in a woman aged 30 to 39 with Graves' ophthalmopathy. Material for sequencing was blood. The CDR3 is CASSLVSRSSYNSPLHS. The CDR3, as DNA: TGTGCCAGCAGCTTAGTCAGCCGGAGCTCCTATAATTCACCCCTCCACTCT.